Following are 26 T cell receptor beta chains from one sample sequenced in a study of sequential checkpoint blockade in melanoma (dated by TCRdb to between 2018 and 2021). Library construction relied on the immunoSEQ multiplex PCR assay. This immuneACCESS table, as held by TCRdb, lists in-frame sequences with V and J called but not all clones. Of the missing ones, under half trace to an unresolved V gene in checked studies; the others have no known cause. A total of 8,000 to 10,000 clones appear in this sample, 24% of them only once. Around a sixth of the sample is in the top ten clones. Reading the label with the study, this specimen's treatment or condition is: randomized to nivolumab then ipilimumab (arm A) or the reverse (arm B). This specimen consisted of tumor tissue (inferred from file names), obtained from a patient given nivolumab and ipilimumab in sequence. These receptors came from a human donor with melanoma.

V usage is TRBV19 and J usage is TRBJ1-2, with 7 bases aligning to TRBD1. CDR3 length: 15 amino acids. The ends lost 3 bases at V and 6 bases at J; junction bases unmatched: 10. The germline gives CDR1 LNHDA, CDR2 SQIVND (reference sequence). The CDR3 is CASSIPGGAEDGYTF. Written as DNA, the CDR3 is TGTGCCAGTAGTATCCCAGGGGGGGCAGAAGATGGCTACACCTTC.

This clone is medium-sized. The CDR3 DNA is TGTGCCAGCAGTACAGGGTTAACCGGGACAGGGGACGTTTTCTTT. Protein: CASSTGLTGTGDVFF. The chain is built from TRBV6-8 and TRBJ1-1; 10 bases agree with TRBD1. Trimming took 5 bases from V and 13 from J; bases not matched to a gene: 16. Germline V gene sequence: CDR1 MNHGY, CDR2 SAAAGT. The CDR3 length is 15 residues.

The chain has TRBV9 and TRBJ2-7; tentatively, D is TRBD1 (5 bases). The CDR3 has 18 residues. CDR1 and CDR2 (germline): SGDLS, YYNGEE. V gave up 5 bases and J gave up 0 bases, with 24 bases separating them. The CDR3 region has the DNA TGTGCCAGCAGTGAAGCGAAGTTGCGGACACCGGACTCCTACGAGCAGTACTTC. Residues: CASSEAKLRTPDSYEQYF.

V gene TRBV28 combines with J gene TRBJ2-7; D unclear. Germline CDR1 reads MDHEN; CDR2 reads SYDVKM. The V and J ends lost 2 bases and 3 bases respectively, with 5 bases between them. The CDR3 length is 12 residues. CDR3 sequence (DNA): TGTGCCAGCAGTTTAAACAACTACGAGCAGTACTTC. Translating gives CASSLNNYEQYF. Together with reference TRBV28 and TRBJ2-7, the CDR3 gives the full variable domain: DVKVTQSSRYLVKRTGEKVFLECVQDMDHENMFWYRQDPGLGLRLIYFSYDVKMKEKGDIPEGYSVSREKKERFSLILESASTNQTSMYLCASSLNNYEQYFGPGTRLTVT.

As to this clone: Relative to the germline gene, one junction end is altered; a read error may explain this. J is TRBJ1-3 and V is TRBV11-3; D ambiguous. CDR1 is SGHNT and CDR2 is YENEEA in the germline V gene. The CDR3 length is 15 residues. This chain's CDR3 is CASSPDRSSGNTIYF. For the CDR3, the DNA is TGTGCTAGCAGCCCCGACCGAAGCTCTGGAAACACCATATATTTT.

The DNA of the CDR3 is TGTGCCAGCAGCTGGCTAGCCCCTACAGATACGCAGTATTTT. Amino acids: CASSWLAPTDTQYF. The chain carries TRBV11-3 and TRBJ2-3; tentatively, D is TRBD2 (5 bases). This CDR3 is 14 amino acids long. Germline V gene data show CDR1 as SGHNT and CDR2 as YENEEA. V was trimmed by 4 bases and J by 3 bases, leaving 11 bases between them.

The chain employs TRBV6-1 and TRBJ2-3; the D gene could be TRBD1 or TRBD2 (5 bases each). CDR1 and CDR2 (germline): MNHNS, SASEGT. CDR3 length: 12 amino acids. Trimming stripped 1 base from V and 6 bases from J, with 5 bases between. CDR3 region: CASSEGGDTQYF. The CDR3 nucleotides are TGTGCCAGCAGTGAAGGGGGGGATACGCAGTATTTT.

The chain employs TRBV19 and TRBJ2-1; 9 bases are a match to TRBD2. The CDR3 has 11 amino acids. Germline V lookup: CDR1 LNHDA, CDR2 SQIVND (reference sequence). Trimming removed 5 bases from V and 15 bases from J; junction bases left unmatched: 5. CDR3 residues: CASSYSGRPFF. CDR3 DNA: TGTGCCAGTAGTTATAGCGGGAGACCGTTCTTC.

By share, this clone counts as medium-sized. The CDR3 region is CATSRPTGGSYQETQYF. DNA for the CDR3: TGTGCCACCAGCAGACCCACCGGCGGGAGCTATCAAGAGACCCAGTACTTC. The genes are TRBV15 and TRBJ2-5; 7 bases agree with TRBD2. There are 17 residues in the CDR3. With V trimmed by 2 bases and J by 2 bases, 11 bases remained unmatched. The germline V gene has CDR1 LNHNV and CDR2 YYDKDF (reference sequence).

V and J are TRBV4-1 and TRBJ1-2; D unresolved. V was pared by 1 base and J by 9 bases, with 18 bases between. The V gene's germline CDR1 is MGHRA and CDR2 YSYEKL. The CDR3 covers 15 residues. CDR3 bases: TGCGCCAGCAGCCAAGTTCAACGGACTTTTAATAGCTACACCTTC. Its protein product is CASSQVQRTFNSYTF.

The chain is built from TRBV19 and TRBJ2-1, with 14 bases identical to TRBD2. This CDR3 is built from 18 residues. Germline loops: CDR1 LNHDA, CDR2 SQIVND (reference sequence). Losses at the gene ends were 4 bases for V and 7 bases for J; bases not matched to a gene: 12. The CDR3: CASSTSGTSGRGRNEQFF. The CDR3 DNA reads TGTGCCAGTAGTACGAGCGGGACTAGCGGGAGAGGGAGGAATGAGCAGTTCTTC.

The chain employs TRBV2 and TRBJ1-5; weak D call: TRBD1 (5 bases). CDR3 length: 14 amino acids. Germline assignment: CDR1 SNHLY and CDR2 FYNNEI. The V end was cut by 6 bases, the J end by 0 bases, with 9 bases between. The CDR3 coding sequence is TGTGCCAGCAGGGAGGGACTTAGCAATCAGCCCCAGCATTTT. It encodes CASREGLSNQPQHF.

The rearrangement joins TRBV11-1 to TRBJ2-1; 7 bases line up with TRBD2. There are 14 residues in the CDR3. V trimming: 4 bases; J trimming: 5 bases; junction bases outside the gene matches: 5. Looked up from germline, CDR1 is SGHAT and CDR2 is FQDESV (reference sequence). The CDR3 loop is CASSSRGRHNEQFF. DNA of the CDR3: TGTGCCAGCAGCTCTCGCGGGAGACACAATGAGCAGTTCTTC. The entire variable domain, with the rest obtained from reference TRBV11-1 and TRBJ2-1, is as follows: EAEVAQSPRYKITEKSQAVAFWCDPISGHATLYWYRQILGQGPELLVQFQDESVVDDSQLPKDRFSAERLKGVDSTLKIQPAELGDSAMYLCASSSRGRHNEQFFGPGTRLTVL.

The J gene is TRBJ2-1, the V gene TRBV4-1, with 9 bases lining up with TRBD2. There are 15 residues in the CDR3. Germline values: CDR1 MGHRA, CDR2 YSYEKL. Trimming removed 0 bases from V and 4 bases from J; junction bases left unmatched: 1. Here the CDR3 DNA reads TGCGCCAGCAGCCAAGAGAGCGGGAGGTACAATGAGCAGTTCTTC. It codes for CASSQESGRYNEQFF.

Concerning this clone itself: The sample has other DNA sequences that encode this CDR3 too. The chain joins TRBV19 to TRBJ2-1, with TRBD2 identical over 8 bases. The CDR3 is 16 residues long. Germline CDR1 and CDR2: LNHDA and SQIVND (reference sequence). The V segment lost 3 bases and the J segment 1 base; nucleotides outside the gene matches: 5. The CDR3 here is CASSMRSGSSYNEQFF. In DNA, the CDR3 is TGTGCCAGTAGTATGAGGAGCGGGAGYTCCTACAATGAGCAGTTCTTC. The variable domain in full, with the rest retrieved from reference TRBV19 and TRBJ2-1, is DGGITQSPKYLFRKEGQNVTLSCEQNLNHDAMYWYRQDPGQGLRLIYYSQIVNDFQKGDIAEGYSVSREKKESFPLTVTSAQKNPTAFYLCASSMRSGSSYNEQFFGPGTRLTVL.

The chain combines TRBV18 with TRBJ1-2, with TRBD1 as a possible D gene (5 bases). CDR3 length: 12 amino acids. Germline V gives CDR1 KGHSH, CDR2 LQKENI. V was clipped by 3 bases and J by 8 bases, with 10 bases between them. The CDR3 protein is CASSPTGEGYTF. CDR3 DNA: TGTGCCAGCTCACCCACAGGCGAAGGCTACACCTTC.

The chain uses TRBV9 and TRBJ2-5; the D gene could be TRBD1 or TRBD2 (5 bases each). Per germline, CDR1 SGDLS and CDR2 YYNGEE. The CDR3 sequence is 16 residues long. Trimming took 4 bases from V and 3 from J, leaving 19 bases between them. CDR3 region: CASSSRTGPNKETQYF. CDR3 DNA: TGTGCCAGCAGCTCACGTACGGGACCGAACAAAGAGACCCAGTACTTC.

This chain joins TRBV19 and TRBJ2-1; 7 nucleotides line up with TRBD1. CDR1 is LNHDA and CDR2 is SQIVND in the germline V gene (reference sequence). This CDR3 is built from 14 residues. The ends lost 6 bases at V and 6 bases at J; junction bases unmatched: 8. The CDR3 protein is CASSPGQKSNEQFF. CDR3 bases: TGTGCCAGTAGCCCGGGACAGAAAAGCAATGAGCAGTTCTTC.

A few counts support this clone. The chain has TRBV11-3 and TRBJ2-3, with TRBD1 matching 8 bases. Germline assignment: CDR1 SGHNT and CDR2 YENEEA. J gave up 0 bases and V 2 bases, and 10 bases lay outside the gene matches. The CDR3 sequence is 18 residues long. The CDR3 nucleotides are TGTGCCAGCAGCTTAATCCAGGGACAGGACGGTAGCACAGATACGCAGTATTTT. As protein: CASSLIQGQDGSTDTQYF.

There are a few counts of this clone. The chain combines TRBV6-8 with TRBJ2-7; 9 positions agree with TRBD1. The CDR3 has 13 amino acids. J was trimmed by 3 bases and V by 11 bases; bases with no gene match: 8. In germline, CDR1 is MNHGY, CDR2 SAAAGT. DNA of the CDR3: TGTGCCCTCCGTTCGGACAGGGGCTACGAGCAGTACTTC. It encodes CALRSDRGYEQYF.

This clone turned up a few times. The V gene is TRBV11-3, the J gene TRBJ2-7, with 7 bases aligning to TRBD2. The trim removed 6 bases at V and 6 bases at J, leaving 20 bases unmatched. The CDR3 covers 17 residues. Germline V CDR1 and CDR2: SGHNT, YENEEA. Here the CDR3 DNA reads TGTGCCAGCAGAACGGCCACCGGGACTACGACTCGAACCGAGCAGTACTTC. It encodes CASRTATGTTTRTEQYF.

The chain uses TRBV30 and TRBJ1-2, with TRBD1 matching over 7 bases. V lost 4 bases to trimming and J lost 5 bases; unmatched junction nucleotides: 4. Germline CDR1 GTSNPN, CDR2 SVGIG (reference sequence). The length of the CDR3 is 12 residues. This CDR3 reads CAWKPQGYGYTF. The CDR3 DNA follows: TGTGCCTGGAAACCACAGGGGTATGGCTACACCTTC.

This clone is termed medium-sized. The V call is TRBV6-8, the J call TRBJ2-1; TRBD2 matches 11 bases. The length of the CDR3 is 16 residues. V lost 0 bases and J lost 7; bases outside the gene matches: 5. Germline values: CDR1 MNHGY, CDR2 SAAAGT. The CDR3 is CASSYSYSGRVNEQFF. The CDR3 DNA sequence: TGTGCCAGCAGTTACTCGTATAGCGGGAGGGTGAATGAGCAGTTCTTC.

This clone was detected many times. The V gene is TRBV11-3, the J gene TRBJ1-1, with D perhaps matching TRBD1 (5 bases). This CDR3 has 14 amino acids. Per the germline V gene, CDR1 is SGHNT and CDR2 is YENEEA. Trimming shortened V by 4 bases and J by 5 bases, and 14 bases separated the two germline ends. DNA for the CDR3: TGTGCCAGCAGCTCTAGGGGCCTAGGGACTGAAGCTTTCTTT. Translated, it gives CASSSRGLGTEAFF.

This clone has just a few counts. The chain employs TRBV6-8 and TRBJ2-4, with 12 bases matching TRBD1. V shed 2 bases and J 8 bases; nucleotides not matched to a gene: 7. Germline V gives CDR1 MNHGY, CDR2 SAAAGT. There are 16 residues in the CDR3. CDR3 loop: CASSYLEGQGADIQYF. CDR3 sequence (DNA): TGTGCCAGCAGTTACCTCGAGGGACAGGGGGCGGACATTCAGTACTTC.

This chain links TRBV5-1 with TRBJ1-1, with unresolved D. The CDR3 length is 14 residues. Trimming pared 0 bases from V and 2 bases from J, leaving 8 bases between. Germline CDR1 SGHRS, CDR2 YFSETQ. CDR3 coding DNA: TGCGCCAGCAGCTTGGGGGCGGTTAACACTGAAGCTTTCTTT. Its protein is CASSLGAVNTEAFF. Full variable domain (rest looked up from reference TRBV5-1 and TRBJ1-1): KAGVTQTPRYLIKTRGQQVTLSCSPISGHRSVSWYQQTPGQGLQFLFEYFSETQRNKGNFPGRFSGRQFSNSRSEMNVSTLELGDSALYLCASSLGAVNTEAFFGQGTRLTVV.